This T cell receptor (beta chain) emerged from a study of vaccination and CD4 T cells after COVID-19. This clonotype has a handful of counts. Its antigen is as yet unknown. The germline V gene has CDR1 DFQATT and CDR2 SNEGSKA (reference sequence). Trimming left V 3 bases short and J 2 bases short, with 11 bases between. This CDR3 has 13 residues. Treatment described: roughly 10-day PBMC culture with coronavirus spike peptide pools or control peptides (ViraFEST assay). The Oncomine TCR Beta short-read assay sequenced DNA from cultured CD4+ T cells. DNA came from CD4+ T cells after culture. Via MiXCR, TCRdb re-called the PCR reads, giving one row per CDR3 protein. In the table there are more than 12,000 distinct CDR3 sequences, over 30% of which are singletons.

The sample consisted of cultured CD4+ T cells from blood. This TCR derives from a human donor with COVID-19. The V and J genes are TRBV20-1 and TRBJ2-7; a weak D match, TRBD1 (6 bases). CDR3 in amino acids: CSASLGAAYEQYF. The CDR3 coding sequence is TGCAGTGCTAGCTTGGGGGCGGCCTACGAGCAGTACTTC.